These 18 T cell receptor beta chains were sequenced from one sample in a study of blood T cell repertoires in COVID-19. The protocol was immunoSEQ multiplex PCR, while the TCRdb copy is restricted to in-frame clones and leaves out a portion. The profile shows about 58,000 clones, more than 70% of them singletons. The sequenced sample was peripheral blood. These TCRs come from a man in his forties with active COVID-19.

V gene TRBV2 combines with J gene TRBJ1-1; no firm D call. Trimming pared 8 bases from V and 5 bases from J, leaving 18 bases between. The CDR3 has 14 amino acids. CDR1 is SNHLY, CDR2 FYNNEI, per germline. CDR3 amino acids: CASSGEASWTEAFF. In nucleotides, the CDR3 is TGTGCCAGCTCTGGGGAGGCCTCTTGGACTGAAGCTTTCTTT.

This rearrangement joins TRBV10-3 to TRBJ2-7; 9 nucleotides match TRBD1. V was clipped by 4 bases and J by 5 bases; unmatched bases: 12. This CDR3 spans 16 amino acids. Germline V lookup: CDR1 ENHRY, CDR2 SYGVKD. CDR3 region: CAISASGTGLRDEQYF. The CDR3 bases are TGTGCCATCAGTGCTTCCGGGACAGGGCTCCGGGACGAGCAGTACTTC.

The J gene is TRBJ1-5, the V gene TRBV18; D might be TRBD1 (5 bases). V was clipped by 6 bases and J by 3 bases, with 9 bases between them. Germline CDR1 reads KGHSH; CDR2 reads LQKENI. This CDR3 is built from 13 residues. This CDR3 is CASSGTPNQPQHF. The CDR3 coding sequence is TGTGCCAGCTCCGGGACTCCCAATCAGCCCCAGCATTTT.

In nucleotides, the CDR3 is TGCGCCAGCAGCTTGGGGACAGGGCCCGAGCAGTACTTC. This sequence encodes CASSLGTGPEQYF. The V gene is TRBV5-1, the J gene TRBJ2-7, with 8 bases matching TRBD1. Germline assignment: CDR1 SGHRS and CDR2 YFSETQ. The junction had 2 bases not matched to a gene; V was cut back by 0 bases and J by 6 bases. CDR3 length equals 13 residues.

The V gene is TRBV11-3, the J gene TRBJ1-6; D unresolved. The germline gives CDR1 SGHNT, CDR2 YENEEA. The CDR3 loop spans 13 amino acids. V was trimmed by 0 bases and J by 7 bases, leaving 4 bases between them. CDR3: CASSLDKNSPLHF. The CDR3 DNA is TGTGCCAGCAGCTTAGATAAAAATTCACCCCTCCACTTT. Drawing the rest from reference TRBV11-3 and TRBJ1-6, the complete variable domain is EAGVVQSPRYKIIEKKQPVAFWCNPISGHNTLYWYLQNLGQGPELLIRYENEEAVDDSQLPKDRFSAERLKGVDSTLKIQPAELGDSAVYLCASSLDKNSPLHFGNGTRLTVT.

V and J are TRBV5-6 and TRBJ1-6; maybe TRBD1 (6 bases). The length of the CDR3 is 14 residues. Germline CDR1 SGHDT, CDR2 YYEEEE. Trimming removed 1 base at V and 9 bases at J, with 11 bases between. The DNA of the CDR3 is TGTGCCAGCAGCTTGTCGGGGGGCGGTTCACCCCTCCACTTT. Its protein product is CASSLSGGGSPLHF.

V and J are TRBV10-3 and TRBJ2-5; 7 positions agree with TRBD2. The trim removed 4 bases at V and 0 bases at J, leaving 8 bases unmatched. Per the germline V gene, CDR1 is ENHRY and CDR2 is SYGVKD. The CDR3 has 16 residues. The CDR3 nucleotides read TGTGCCATCAGTGGAAACGGCGGGAGCTACCAAGAGACCCAGTACTTC. This sequence encodes CAISGNGGSYQETQYF.

The CDR3 nucleotides read TGTGCCACCAGTGCCGGGACAGGGTCATTGTACGAGCAGTACTTC. Amino acids: CATSAGTGSLYEQYF. This sequence joins TRBV24-1 and TRBJ2-7; 9 bases map to TRBD1. The ends lost 5 bases at V and 4 bases at J; junction bases unmatched: 8. The CDR3 is 15 residues long. The germline gives CDR1 KGHDR, CDR2 SFDVKD.

This clone was seen just once. This chain joins TRBV15 and TRBJ1-4; 9 nucleotides agree with TRBD1. The CDR3 runs 14 residues. CDR1 and CDR2 from the germline V gene are LNHNV and YYDKDF (reference sequence). The V segment lost 8 bases and the J segment 4 bases; nucleotides outside the gene matches: 5. CDR3 loop: CATSKDRGNEKLFF. In nucleotides, the CDR3 is TGTGCCACCTCCAAGGACAGGGGTAATGAAAAACTGTTTTTT.

J is TRBJ1-5 and V is TRBV27, with 7 bases that match TRBD1. The CDR3 sequence is 18 residues long. Germline V lookup: CDR1 MNHEY, CDR2 SMNVEV (reference sequence). V gave up 6 bases and J gave up 7 bases; unmatched junction bases: 21. The CDR3 loop reads CASSFLYPGTAKAQPQHF. The CDR3 bases are TGTGCCAGCAGCTTCCTATACCCCGGGACAGCTAAAGCCCAGCCCCAGCATTTT.

The V gene is TRBV7-9, the J gene TRBJ1-4, with 9 bases matching TRBD1. The CDR3 has 14 residues. Looked up from germline, CDR1 is SEHNR and CDR2 is FQNEAQ (reference sequence). V trimming: 0 bases; J trimming: 11 bases; junction bases outside the gene matches: 4. The CDR3 DNA is TGTGCCAGCAGCTTAGCGGGACAGGGTCCGAAACTGTTTTTT. Translated: CASSLAGQGPKLFF.

This clone was seen just once. The CDR3 is CASSLRQSQETQYF. The CDR3 region has the DNA TGTGCCAGCAGTTTACGACAGAGCCAGGAGACCCAGTACTTC. The rearrangement links TRBV5-8 to TRBJ2-5, with D perhaps matching TRBD1 (5 bases). Trimming removed 5 bases from V and 5 bases from J, with 16 bases in between. The germline V gene has CDR1 SGHTS and CDR2 YDEGEE. CDR3 length equals 14 residues.

This clone was recorded only once. The chain links TRBV28 to TRBJ2-5; 8 nucleotides align to TRBD1. Per the germline V gene, CDR1 is MDHEN and CDR2 is SYDVKM. CDR3 size: 15 residues. The ends lost 5 bases at V and 5 bases at J; junction bases unmatched: 10. The CDR3 DNA is TGTGCCAGCAGTGCGGACAGGGCTCAGGTTGAGACCCAGTACTTC. Amino acids: CASSADRAQVETQYF.

The chain joins TRBV7-3 to TRBJ2-1; 11 nucleotides agree with TRBD1. Trimming took 2 bases from V and 6 from J; bases not matched to a gene: 6. Germline assignment: CDR1 SGHTA and CDR2 FQGTGA. The CDR3 runs 16 residues. The CDR3 nucleotides are TGTGCCAGCAGCTTAGGACAGGGGGCCTCGGGCAATGAGCAGTTCTTC. Its translation is CASSLGQGASGNEQFF.

This chain links TRBV19 with TRBJ2-1; the match to TRBD1 covers 11 bases. This CDR3 comprises 13 residues. Per the germline V gene, CDR1 is LNHDA and CDR2 is SQIVND (reference sequence). The J segment lost 7 bases and the V segment lost 7 bases, leaving 3 bases of the junction unmatched. This CDR3 is CASKGQGANEQFF. The CDR3 DNA is TGTGCCAGTAAAGGACAGGGGGCGAATGAGCAGTTCTTC.

The chain uses TRBV5-4 and TRBJ2-5; 13 nucleotides agree with TRBD2. This CDR3 has 16 residues. V shed 4 bases and J 0 bases; nucleotides not matched to a gene: 3. Germline loops: CDR1 SGHNT, CDR2 YYREEE (reference sequence). In DNA, the CDR3 is TGTGCCAGCAGCCGCGGACTAGCGGGGGACCAAGAGACCCAGTACTTC. Translation: CASSRGLAGDQETQYF.

The chain couples TRBV6-2 or TRBV6-3 to TRBJ1-5; D is unresolved. Germline V gene data show CDR1 as MNHEY and CDR2 as SVGEGT. V lost 5 bases, J lost 4 bases, and 9 bases lay in between. The CDR3 covers 13 residues. The CDR3 here is CASSENENQPQHF. The DNA of the CDR3 is TGTGCCAGCAGTGAGAATGAAAATCAGCCCCAGCATTTT.

The chain's CDR3 is CASSPSSGSEQFF. CDR3 nucleotide sequence: TGTGCCAGCAGCCCCTCGTCGGGAAGTGAGCAGTTCTTC. This chain links TRBV9 with TRBJ2-1, with D maybe TRBD2 (5 bases). This CDR3 spans 13 amino acids. V lost 4 bases to trimming and J lost 9 bases, with 14 bases between them. In germline, CDR1 is SGDLS, CDR2 YYNGEE.